The 15 T cell receptor beta chains below were found in one sample sequenced in a study of CD8+ T cells in alopecia areata. RNA extraction was followed by reverse transcription into cDNA, which acted as the sequencing template. Generated by immunoSEQ multiplex PCR, the TCRdb table keeps only in-frame clones and is missing some. The data contain some 200,000 clones, around 58% of them singletons. Indicated treatment: oral pan-JAK inhibitor, 5-10 mg twice daily. The source material was CD8+ T cells sorted from blood, sampled at week 24, from a patient treated with tofacitinib. The origin of the receptors is a human donor with alopecia areata.

The genes are TRBV15 and TRBJ2-1; unclear D gene. The length of the CDR3 is 11 residues. Trimming cost V 2 bases and J 6 bases, with 2 bases left between them. Germline V gene sequence: CDR1 LNHNV, CDR2 YYDKDF (reference sequence). The CDR3 bases are TGTGCCACCAGCAGAACCAATGAGCAGTTCTTC. It is translated as CATSRTNEQFF.

This chain links TRBV6-4 with TRBJ1-5, with no clear D. V shed 3 bases and J shed 4 bases, with 7 bases lying between them. The CDR3 sequence is 13 residues long. Germline assignment: CDR1 MRHNA and CDR2 SNTAGT. The CDR3 loop is CASSEAGNQPQHF. CDR3 coding DNA: TGTGCCAGCAGTGAAGCGGGAAATCAGCCCCAGCATTTT.

V is TRBV27 and J is TRBJ2-5; 9 bases line up with TRBD2. V lost 1 base to trimming and J lost 4 bases; unmatched junction nucleotides: 7. Germline V gene lookup returns CDR1 MNHEY and CDR2 SMNVEV (reference sequence). The CDR3 spans 16 residues. Written as DNA, the CDR3 is TGTGCCAGCAGTTTATTTGGCGGGGGGGCCGTAGAGACCCAGTACTTC. Its protein product is CASSLFGGGAVETQYF.

V and J are TRBV29-1 and TRBJ2-5; TRBD2 matches at 15 bases. This CDR3 has 15 residues. Germline V lookup: CDR1 SQVTM, CDR2 ANQGSEA. Germline trimming cut 5 bases from V and 1 base from J; bases unmatched to any gene: 2. In nucleotides, the CDR3 is TGCAGCGTTACGGGACTAGCGGGGGGCCAAGAGACCCAGTACTTC. Translation: CSVTGLAGGQETQYF.

CDR3: CASSLSGANQPQHF. The CDR3 region has the DNA TGCGCCAGCAGCTTGTCAGGGGCTAATCAGCCCCAGCATTTT. This chain joins TRBV5-1 and TRBJ1-5, with D tentatively TRBD1 (6 bases). The CDR3 has 14 amino acids. Per the germline V gene, CDR1 is SGHRS and CDR2 is YFSETQ. V was trimmed by 1 base and J by 4 bases, leaving 9 bases between them.

This chain joins TRBV14 and TRBJ2-5; a possible D gene is TRBD1 (5 bases). Germline lookup yields CDR1 SGHDN and CDR2 FVKESK. This CDR3 has 15 residues. Trimming shortened V by 0 bases and J by 4 bases, and 12 bases separated the two germline ends. The CDR3 reads CASSQDETGPETQYF. In DNA form, the CDR3 reads TGTGCCAGCAGCCAAGATGAAACAGGCCCAGAGACCCAGTACTTC.

The chain is built from TRBV27 and TRBJ1-6, with a weak D call TRBD1 (5 bases). The CDR3 length is 15 residues. V was shortened by 4 bases and J by 9 bases, with 16 bases between the two germline ends. Germline lookup yields CDR1 MNHEY and CDR2 SMNVEV (reference sequence). CDR3 coding DNA: TGTGCCAGCAGTTCCCGAGGGAGGGGTGGTTCACCCCTCCACTTT. It encodes CASSSRGRGGSPLHF.

The chain recombines TRBV5-1 with TRBJ1-1, with 8 bases lining up with TRBD1. Germline loops: CDR1 SGHRS, CDR2 YFSETQ. The CDR3 extends over 14 amino acids. The J segment lost 4 bases and the V segment lost 4 bases, leaving 6 bases of the junction unmatched. CDR3 protein: CASSKGQGATEAFF. The DNA for the CDR3 is TGCGCCAGCAGCAAAGGACAGGGTGCCACTGAAGCTTTCTTT.

Worth noting for this clone: Distinct nucleotide sequences in the sample also encode this CDR3. The gene calls are TRBV30 and TRBJ1-1; D not resolved. Germline V gene sequence: CDR1 GTSNPN, CDR2 SVGIG (reference sequence). Trimming removed 2 bases from V and 2 bases from J, with 3 bases in between. This CDR3 is built from 11 residues. In DNA form, the CDR3 reads TGTGCCTGGAGTTTAAACACTGAAGCTTTCTTT. Translating gives CAWSLNTEAFF.

The table lists this clone with many counts. This chain uses TRBV2 with TRBJ2-3, with 10 bases that match TRBD2. Germline V gene sequence: CDR1 SNHLY, CDR2 FYNNEI. Unmatched junction bases numbered 7, after V lost 7 bases and J lost 0 bases. CDR3 size: 16 residues. CDR3 amino acids: CASIAGSGGSTDTQYF. CDR3 nucleotide sequence: TGTGCCAGCATCGCGGGTAGCGGGGGGAGCACAGATACGCAGTATTTT.

This rearrangement joins TRBV7-9 to TRBJ1-5; the match to TRBD1 covers 10 bases. This CDR3 has 16 amino acids. V was pared by 7 bases and J by 4 bases, with 10 bases of the junction left unmatched. Germline-derived CDR1 and CDR2 are SEHNR and FQNEAQ (reference sequence). For the CDR3, the DNA is TGTGCCAGCACCACAACCGGGACAGGGGCTAATCAGCCCCAGCATTTT. It translates to CASTTTGTGANQPQHF.

This clone was seen a handful of times. The chain recombines TRBV29-1 with TRBJ1-5; 7 bases are a match to TRBD1. Unmatched junction bases numbered 8, after V lost 6 bases and J lost 3 bases. CDR3 length equals 14 residues. CDR1 and CDR2 from the germline V gene are SQVTM and ANQGSEA. The CDR3, as DNA: TGCAGCGTAAAGACAGGGTCTAACAATCAGCCCCAGCATTTT. Amino acid sequence: CSVKTGSNNQPQHF.

The rearrangement links TRBV29-1 to TRBJ1-2, with TRBD1 identical over 7 bases. CDR1 and CDR2 from the germline V gene are SQVTM and ANQGSEA. The CDR3 spans 14 residues. V shed 6 bases and J 1 base; nucleotides not matched to a gene: 8. The CDR3 DNA sequence: TGCAGCGTAGAGGGGGCTCCGCTTAACTATGGCTACACCTTC. The encoded protein is CSVEGAPLNYGYTF.

This clone came up a few times. The genes are TRBV14 and TRBJ2-1; the D gene is possibly TRBD2 (5 bases). Germline assignment: CDR1 SGHDN and CDR2 FVKESK. Trimming removed 4 bases at V and 13 bases at J, with 11 bases between. This CDR3 contains 11 residues. CDR3: CASSPGVVQFF. The DNA of the CDR3 is TGTGCCAGCAGCCCCGGGGTTGTTCAGTTCTTC.

The chain uses TRBV6-5 and TRBJ1-4; 8 bases map to TRBD1. The CDR3 covers 15 residues. The V and J ends lost 6 bases and 8 bases, in that order; junction bases with no gene match: 11. The germline gives CDR1 MNHEY, CDR2 SVGAGI. DNA for the CDR3: TGTGCCAGCAGAAGCGTACCGGACAGGGAGGAAAAACTGTTTTTT. Amino acids: CASRSVPDREEKLFF.